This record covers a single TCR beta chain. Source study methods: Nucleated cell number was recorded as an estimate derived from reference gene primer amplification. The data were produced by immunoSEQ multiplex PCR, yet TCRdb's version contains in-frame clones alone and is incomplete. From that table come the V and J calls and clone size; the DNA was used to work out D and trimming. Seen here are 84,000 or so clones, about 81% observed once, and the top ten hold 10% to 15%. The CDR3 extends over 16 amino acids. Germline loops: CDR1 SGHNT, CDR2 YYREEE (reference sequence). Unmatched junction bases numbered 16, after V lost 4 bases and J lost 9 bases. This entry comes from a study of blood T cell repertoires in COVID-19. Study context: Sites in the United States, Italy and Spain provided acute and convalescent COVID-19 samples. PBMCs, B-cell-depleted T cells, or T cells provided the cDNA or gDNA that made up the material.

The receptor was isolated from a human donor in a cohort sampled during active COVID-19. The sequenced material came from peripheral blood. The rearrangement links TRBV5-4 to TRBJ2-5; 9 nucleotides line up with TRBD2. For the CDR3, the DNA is TGTGCCAGCAGCCCTATAGCGGGGGCCCTTAAAGGGTCCCAGTACTTC. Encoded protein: CASSPIAGALKGSQYF.